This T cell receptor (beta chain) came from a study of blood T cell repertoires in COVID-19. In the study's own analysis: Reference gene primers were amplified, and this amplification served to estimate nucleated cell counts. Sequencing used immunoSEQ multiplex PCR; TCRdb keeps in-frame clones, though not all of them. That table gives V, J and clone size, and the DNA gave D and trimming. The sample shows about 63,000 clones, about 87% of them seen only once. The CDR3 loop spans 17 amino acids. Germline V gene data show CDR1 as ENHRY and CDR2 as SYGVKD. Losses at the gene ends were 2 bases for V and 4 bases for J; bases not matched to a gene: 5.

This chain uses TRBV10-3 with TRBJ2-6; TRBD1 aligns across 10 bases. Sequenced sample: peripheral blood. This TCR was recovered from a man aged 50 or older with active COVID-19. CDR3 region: CAISEETGGAGANVLTF. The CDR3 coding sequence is TGTGCCATCAGTGAGGAGACAGGGGGCGCCGGGGCCAACGTCCTGACTTTC.